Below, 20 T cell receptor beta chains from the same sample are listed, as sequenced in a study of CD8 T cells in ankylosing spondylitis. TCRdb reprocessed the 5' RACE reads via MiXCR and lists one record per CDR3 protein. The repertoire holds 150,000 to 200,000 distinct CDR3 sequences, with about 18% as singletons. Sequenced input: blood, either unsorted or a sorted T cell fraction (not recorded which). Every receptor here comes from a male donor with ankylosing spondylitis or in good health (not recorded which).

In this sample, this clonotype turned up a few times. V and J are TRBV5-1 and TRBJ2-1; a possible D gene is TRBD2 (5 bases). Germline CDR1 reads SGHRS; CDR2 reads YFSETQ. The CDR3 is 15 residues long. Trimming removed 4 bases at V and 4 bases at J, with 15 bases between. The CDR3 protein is CASSPSRFRYNEQFF. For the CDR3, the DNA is TGCGCCAGCAGCCCTAGCAGATTCCGATACAATGAGCAGTTCTTC.

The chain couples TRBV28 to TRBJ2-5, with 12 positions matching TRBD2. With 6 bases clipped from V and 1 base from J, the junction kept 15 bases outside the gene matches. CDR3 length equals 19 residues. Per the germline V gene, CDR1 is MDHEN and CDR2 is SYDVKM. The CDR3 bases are TGTGCCAGCAGCCCATCGCTTCCGGGACTAGCGGGCACCCAAGAGACCCAGTACTTC. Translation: CASSPSLPGLAGTQETQYF.

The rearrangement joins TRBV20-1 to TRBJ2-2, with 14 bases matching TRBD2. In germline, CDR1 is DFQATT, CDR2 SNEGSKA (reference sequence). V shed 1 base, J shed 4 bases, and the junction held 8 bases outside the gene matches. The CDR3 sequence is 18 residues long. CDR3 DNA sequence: TGCAGTGCTAGAGTCGGGACTAGCGGGAGACGGGGCACCGGGGAGCTGTTTTTT. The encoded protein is CSARVGTSGRRGTGELFF.

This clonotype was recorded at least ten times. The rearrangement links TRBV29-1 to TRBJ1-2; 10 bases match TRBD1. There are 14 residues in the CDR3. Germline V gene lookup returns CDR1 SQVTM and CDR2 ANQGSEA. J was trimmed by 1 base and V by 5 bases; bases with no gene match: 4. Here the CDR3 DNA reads TGCAGCGTTTCCGGGACAGGGGATAACTATGGCTACACCTTC. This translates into CSVSGTGDNYGYTF.

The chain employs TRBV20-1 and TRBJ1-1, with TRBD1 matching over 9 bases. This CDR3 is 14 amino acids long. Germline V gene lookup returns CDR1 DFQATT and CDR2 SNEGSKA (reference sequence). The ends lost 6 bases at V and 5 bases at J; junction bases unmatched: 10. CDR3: CSAPGDRGKTEAFF. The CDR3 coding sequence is TGCAGTGCCCCAGGAGACAGGGGGAAAACTGAAGCTTTCTTT.

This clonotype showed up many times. For the CDR3, the DNA is TGTGCCAGCAGCTTAGTGGGACTGGCCGACGAGCAGTACTTC. Protein: CASSLVGLADEQYF. V and J are TRBV7-9 and TRBJ2-7; tentatively, D is TRBD2 (6 bases). The CDR3 totals 14 residues. In germline, CDR1 is SEHNR, CDR2 FQNEAQ (reference sequence). With 1 base removed from V and 5 bases from J, the gap between germline ends came to 12 bases.

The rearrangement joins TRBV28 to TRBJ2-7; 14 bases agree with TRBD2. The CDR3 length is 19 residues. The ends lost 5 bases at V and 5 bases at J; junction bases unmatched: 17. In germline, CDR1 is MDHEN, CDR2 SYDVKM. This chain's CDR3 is CASSLYGTSGSPNSHEQYF. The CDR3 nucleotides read TGTGCCAGCAGTCTTTACGGGACTAGCGGGAGCCCCAATTCTCACGAGCAGTACTTC.

As DNA, the CDR3 is TGTGCCAGCAGCTCCTGGGGGTGGGACGGTTCCTACGAGCAGTACTTC. Amino acid sequence: CASSSWGWDGSYEQYF. V and J are TRBV21-1 and TRBJ2-7; TRBD1 is taken as the D call from the table, unchecked against the DNA. TRBV21-1 has pseudogene status. This CDR3 comprises 16 residues.

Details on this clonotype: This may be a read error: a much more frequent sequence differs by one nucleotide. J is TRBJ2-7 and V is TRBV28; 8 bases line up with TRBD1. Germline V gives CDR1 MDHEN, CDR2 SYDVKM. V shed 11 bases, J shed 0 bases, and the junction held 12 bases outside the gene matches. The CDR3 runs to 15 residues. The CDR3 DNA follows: TGTGCCGGCCACAATCCAGGGGGCAGCTCCTACGAGCAGTACTTC. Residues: CAGHNPGGSSYEQYF.

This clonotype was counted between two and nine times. The CDR3: CASGFGGRSYTF. Written as DNA, the CDR3 is TGTGCTAGTGGTTTTGGAGGTAGGAGCTACACCTTC. This chain connects TRBV12-5 to TRBJ1-2; D unresolved. Trimming took off 3 bases at V and 9 bases at J, with 11 bases between the two ends. Germline V lookup: CDR1 LGHNT, CDR2 FRNRAP. This CDR3 spans 12 amino acids.

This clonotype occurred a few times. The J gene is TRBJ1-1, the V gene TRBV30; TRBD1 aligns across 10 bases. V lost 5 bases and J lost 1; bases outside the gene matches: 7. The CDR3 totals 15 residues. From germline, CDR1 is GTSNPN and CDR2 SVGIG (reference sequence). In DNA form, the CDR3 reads TGTGCCTGGGGGATCCGGGACAGGGGGAACACTGAAGCTTTCTTT. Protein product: CAWGIRDRGNTEAFF. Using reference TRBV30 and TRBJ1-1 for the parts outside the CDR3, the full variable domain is SQTIHQWPATLVQPVGSPLSLECTVEGTSNPNLYWYRQAAGRGLQLLFYSVGIGQISSEVPQNLSASRPQDRQFILSSKKLLLSDSGFYLCAWGIRDRGNTEAFFGQGTRLTVV.

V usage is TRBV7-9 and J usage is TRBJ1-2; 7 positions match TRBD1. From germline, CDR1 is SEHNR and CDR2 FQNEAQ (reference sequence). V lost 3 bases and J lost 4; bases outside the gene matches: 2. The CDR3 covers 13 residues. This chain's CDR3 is CASSFSGGYGYTF. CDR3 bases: TGTGCCAGCAGCTTCTCAGGGGGCTATGGCTACACCTTC. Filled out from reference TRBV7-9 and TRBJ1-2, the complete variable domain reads DTGVSQNPRHKITKRGQNVTFRCDPISEHNRLYWYRQTLGQGPEFLTYFQNEAQLEKSRLLSDRFSAERPKGSFSTLEIQRTEQGDSAMYLCASSFSGGYGYTFGSGTRLTVV.

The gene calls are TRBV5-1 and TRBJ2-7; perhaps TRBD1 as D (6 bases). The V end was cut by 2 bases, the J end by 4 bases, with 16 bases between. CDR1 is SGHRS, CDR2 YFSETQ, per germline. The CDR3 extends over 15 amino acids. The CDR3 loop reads CASSFGSGAGYEQYF. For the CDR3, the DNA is TGCGCCAGCAGCTTTGGGTCAGGGGCCGGTTACGAGCAGTACTTC.

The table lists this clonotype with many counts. The DNA of the CDR3 is TGTGCCAGCACTCCCAGCGCGAACACCGGGGAGCTGTTTTTT. Its translation: CASTPSANTGELFF. J is TRBJ2-2 and V is TRBV2, with D unclear. Germline V CDR1 and CDR2: SNHLY, FYNNEI. CDR3 length equals 14 residues. Trimming stripped 7 bases from V and 0 bases from J, with 9 bases between.

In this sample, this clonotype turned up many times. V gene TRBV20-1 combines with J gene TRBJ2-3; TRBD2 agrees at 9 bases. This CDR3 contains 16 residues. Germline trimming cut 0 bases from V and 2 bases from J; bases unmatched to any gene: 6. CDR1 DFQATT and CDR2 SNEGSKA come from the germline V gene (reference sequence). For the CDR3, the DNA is TGCAGTGCTAGAGATATGACTAGCGGAGCCACAGATACGCAGTATTTT. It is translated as CSARDMTSGATDTQYF.

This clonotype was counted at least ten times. In nucleotides, the CDR3 is TGCGCCAGCAGGTCGACAGCAGGCACAGATACGCAGTATTTT. Translated, it gives CASRSTAGTDTQYF. The chain recombines TRBV5-1 with TRBJ2-3; D is perhaps TRBD1 (5 bases). The CDR3 runs to 14 residues. Trimming left V 5 bases short and J 1 base short, with 11 bases between. Germline lookup yields CDR1 SGHRS and CDR2 YFSETQ.

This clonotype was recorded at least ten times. This CDR3 is CSAPPAGPSTDTQYF. In nucleotides, the CDR3 is TGCAGTGCTCCCCCAGCGGGTCCAAGCACAGATACGCAGTATTTT. J is TRBJ2-3 and V is TRBV20-1; TRBD2 might be the D (6 bases). CDR3 length: 15 residues. CDR1 is DFQATT, CDR2 SNEGSKA, per germline (reference sequence). V was pared by 5 bases and J by 0 bases, with 15 bases between.

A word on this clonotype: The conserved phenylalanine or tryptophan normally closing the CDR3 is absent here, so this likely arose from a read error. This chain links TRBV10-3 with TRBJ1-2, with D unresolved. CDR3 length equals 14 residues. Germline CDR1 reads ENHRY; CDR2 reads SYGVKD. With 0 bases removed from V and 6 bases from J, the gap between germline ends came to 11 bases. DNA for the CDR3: TGTGCCATCAGTGAGTCAGGGAGGGATCATGGCTACACCCTC. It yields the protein CAISESGRDHGYTL.

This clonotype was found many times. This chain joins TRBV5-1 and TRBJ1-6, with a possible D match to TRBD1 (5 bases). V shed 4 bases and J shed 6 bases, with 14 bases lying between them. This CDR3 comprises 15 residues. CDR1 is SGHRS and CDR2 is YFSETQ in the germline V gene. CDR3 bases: TGCGCCAGCAGCCCAACGGGACTGCCTAATTCACCCCTCCACTTT. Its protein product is CASSPTGLPNSPLHF.

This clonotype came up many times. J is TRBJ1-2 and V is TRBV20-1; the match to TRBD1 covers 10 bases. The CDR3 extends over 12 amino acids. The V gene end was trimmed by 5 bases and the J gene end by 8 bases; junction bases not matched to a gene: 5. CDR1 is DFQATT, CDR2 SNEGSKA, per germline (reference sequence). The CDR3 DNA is TGCAGTGCTGTCGGGACAGGGGAAGGCTACACCTTC. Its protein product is CSAVGTGEGYTF.